The sequence of this T cell receptor (beta chain) was determined in a study of T-cell memory formation after mild COVID-19. This clonotype has only a few counts. Its antigen is unidentified. The study, taken as a whole, reports: CD4+ contracting clones were found mainly in CM and EM, and CD8+ ones in EMRA.

V lost 4 bases and J lost 5, with 10 bases in between. The germline V gene encodes CDR1 SGHRS and CDR2 YFSETQ. The CDR3 consists of 13 residues. From the 5' RACE reads, TCRdb called clonotypes with MiXCR, one entry per CDR3 protein. The sample includes about 400,000 distinct CDR3 sequences, roughly 24% seen only once; the top ten take around 9.5%. V usage is TRBV5-1 and J usage is TRBJ1-5; D is perhaps TRBD1 (5 bases). The sequencing input was PBMCs or a T cell subset sorted from them (not recorded which). The TCR comes from an adult woman who had mild COVID-19 (a few samples of this study predate the infection). Cell type and time point are not known. CDR3 nucleotides: TGCGCCAGCAGCCGAGGGGCGGATCAGCCCCAGCATTTT. It codes for CASSRGADQPQHF.